The 12 T cell receptor beta chains below were found in one sample sequenced in a study of CD8 T cells in Susac syndrome. The RNA, roughly 0.5 to 1 ug, was put through reverse transcription using random hexamers. TCRdb re-analysed the immunoSEQ multiplex PCR reads in MiXCR, keeping a single row per CDR3 protein. The repertoire holds some 99,000 distinct CDR3 sequences, with roughly 97% as singletons. Sequencing used CD4+ T cells from PBMCs. All receptors derive from a human donor in good health.

This CDR3 reads CSPTRAVQETQYF. For the CDR3, the DNA is TGCAGCCCTACTCGGGCAGTCCAAGAGACCCAGTACTTC. The chain joins TRBV29-1 to TRBJ2-5; D gene ambiguous. Trimming stripped 8 bases from V and 1 base from J, with 14 bases between. Germline loops: CDR1 SQVTM, CDR2 ANQGSEA. The CDR3 has 13 amino acids.

The chain recombines TRBV29-1 with TRBJ2-3; perhaps TRBD1 as D (6 bases). The CDR3 is 14 amino acids. V lost 3 bases to trimming and J lost 6 bases, with 16 bases between them. Germline V gene data show CDR1 as SQVTM and CDR2 as ANQGSEA. This CDR3 reads CSVEVGALGDTQYF. The DNA of the CDR3 is TGCAGCGTTGAGGTGGGGGCTCTCGGGGATACGCAGTATTTT.

The chain employs TRBV5-1 and TRBJ1-2; D remains ambiguous. Germline V CDR1 and CDR2: SGHRS, YFSETQ. Trimming removed 1 base at V and 0 bases at J, with 10 bases between. This CDR3 is built from 15 residues. The CDR3: CASSLNAGPNYGYTF. The CDR3 bases are TGCGCCAGCAGCTTGAACGCGGGCCCTAACTATGGCTACACCTTC. The complete variable domain, with remaining parts taken from reference TRBV5-1 and TRBJ1-2, reads KAGVTQTPRYLIKTRGQQVTLSCSPISGHRSVSWYQQTPGQGLQFLFEYFSETQRNKGNFPGRFSGRQFSNSRSEMNVSTLELGDSALYLCASSLNAGPNYGYTFGSGTRLTVV.

The J gene is TRBJ2-3, the V gene TRBV18; 9 nucleotides line up with TRBD2. The CDR3 is 14 amino acids. The V segment lost 3 bases and the J segment 5 bases; nucleotides outside the gene matches: 3. In germline, CDR1 is KGHSH, CDR2 LQKENI. The chain's CDR3 is CASSPGLAGDTQYF. In DNA, the CDR3 is TGTGCCAGCTCACCGGGACTAGCAGGAGATACGCAGTATTTT.

The chain links TRBV9 to TRBJ2-1; TRBD1 matches 9 bases. The CDR3 consists of 15 residues. Looked up from germline, CDR1 is SGDLS and CDR2 is YYNGEE. Trimming at V came to 0 bases and at J to 7 bases, leaving 5 bases not matched to a gene. The CDR3 protein is CASSVEGTGSNEQFF. In DNA, the CDR3 is TGTGCCAGCAGCGTAGAGGGGACAGGGTCGAATGAGCAGTTCTTC.

V usage is TRBV19 and J usage is TRBJ2-2, with a weak D call TRBD1 (6 bases). The germline V gene encodes CDR1 LNHDA and CDR2 SQIVND (reference sequence). The CDR3 loop spans 14 amino acids. V was trimmed by 6 bases and J by 1 base, leaving 9 bases between them. The CDR3 DNA follows: TGTGCCAGTAGGAGGGGACAGAACACCGGGGAGCTGTTTTTT. Protein: CASRRGQNTGELFF.

V usage is TRBV29-1 and J usage is TRBJ2-2; weak D call: TRBD1 (6 bases). The CDR3 contains 14 residues. V was pared by 5 bases and J by 4 bases, with 14 bases between. Germline values: CDR1 SQVTM, CDR2 ANQGSEA. The CDR3 loop reads CSVTLVGGTGELFF. In DNA form, the CDR3 reads TGCAGCGTTACGCTCGTAGGGGGCACCGGGGAGCTGTTTTTT.

This clonotype was seen a single time. The rearrangement links TRBV24-1 to TRBJ2-3, with 11 bases aligning to TRBD2. The CDR3 is 13 amino acids. V shed 9 bases and J 3 bases; nucleotides not matched to a gene: 1. Germline V lookup: CDR1 KGHDR, CDR2 SFDVKD. The CDR3 DNA sequence: TGTGCCACCGGGACTAGCGGAACAGATACGCAGTATTTT. Translated, it gives CATGTSGTDTQYF.

The chain carries TRBV4-1 and TRBJ2-7; 7 positions agree with TRBD2. The trim removed 5 bases at V and 3 bases at J, leaving 4 bases unmatched. CDR3 size: 13 residues. The germline CDR1 and CDR2 sequences are MGHRA and YSYEKL. The CDR3 here is CASSAGTNYEQYF. CDR3 in DNA: TGCGCCAGCAGCGCGGGGACTAACTACGAGCAGTACTTC.

The chain employs TRBV18 and TRBJ1-1, with D possibly being TRBD1 (6 bases). Per germline, CDR1 KGHSH and CDR2 LQKENI. Trimming removed 5 bases from V and 1 base from J, with 8 bases in between. This CDR3 contains 13 residues. CDR3 nucleotides: TGTGCCAGCTCAACGGGACAGAACACTGAAGCTTTCTTT. This translates into CASSTGQNTEAFF.

The gene calls are TRBV2 and TRBJ1-1; D gene unclear. In germline, CDR1 is SNHLY, CDR2 FYNNEI. With 2 bases removed from V and 4 bases from J, the gap between germline ends came to 11 bases. The CDR3 totals 14 residues. CDR3 bases: TGTGCCAGCAGTGAACGGGGATACAGCACTGAAGCTTTCTTT. Translated, it gives CASSERGYSTEAFF.

The chain has TRBV27 and TRBJ2-3; maybe TRBD2 (6 bases). V lost 0 bases to trimming and J lost 1 base, with 8 bases between them. Germline loops: CDR1 MNHEY, CDR2 SMNVEV (reference sequence). This CDR3 spans 15 amino acids. The CDR3 is CASSLSPSGTDTQYF. The CDR3 nucleotides read TGTGCCAGCAGTTTATCTCCTAGCGGCACAGATACGCAGTATTTT.